The T cell receptor beta chain under discussion was sequenced for a study of blood T cell repertoires in COVID-19. Study-wide context: Specimens from acute and convalescent COVID-19 originated in the United States, Italy and Spain.

With 1 base removed from V and 5 bases from J, the gap between germline ends came to 11 bases. Per germline, CDR1 SNHLY and CDR2 FYNNEI. The CDR3 is 14 amino acids. Measured with immunoSEQ multiplex PCR; TCRdb has only the in-frame clones, and not every one. The sample has 120,000 to 150,000 clones, approximately 85% seen once. This clonotype was sampled from a human donor with acute or convalescent COVID-19. The donor label of this sample is uncertain. Sequencing was done on a sample of peripheral blood. V gene TRBV2 combines with J gene TRBJ2-5; no definite D call. CDR3 nucleotides: TGTGCCAGCAGTGAAGGCGTCGGTCGGGAGACCCAGTACTTC. Its translation: CASSEGVGRETQYF.